This TCR beta chain was documented in a study of T cells after posttransplantation cyclophosphamide. Profiled with immunoSEQ multiplex PCR; TCRdb holds only in-frame clones, not every one. The sample shows around 66,000 clones, about 93% of them seen only once. A note on this clone: Antigen: not known.

This related bone marrow graft donor gave peripheral blood on the day of marrow donation. Regarding the study as a whole: Donor CD8+ memory clones often dominated recipient blood repertoires at later times. TRB overlap between skin or GI tissue T cells and blood was limited. Recipient CMV seropositivity and CMV reactivation strongly tracked TRB clonality.

CDR1 SNHLY and CDR2 FYNNEI come from the germline V gene. Trimming removed 3 bases at V and 5 bases at J, with 12 bases between. The CDR3 length is 14 residues. The TCR sequence derives from a woman between 25 and 40 years old in good health and a related stem cell transplant donor. The chain uses TRBV2 and TRBJ2-3; D may be TRBD1 (5 bases). Sequences were obtained from PBMCs. CDR3 DNA: TGTGCCAGCAGTGACAGGTCCAGGGTAGATACGCAGTATTTT. Its translation is CASSDRSRVDTQYF.